A single sample gave rise to the 4 T cell receptor beta chains below, sequenced in a study of T cell repertoires in ileal Crohn's disease. The repertoire was sequenced with immunoSEQ multiplex PCR; TCRdb's copy has only in-frame clones and lacks some. The sample lists approximately 17,000 clones; 70% to 90% were seen once. The sequenced material came from ileal tissue. Every receptor here comes from an adult with Crohn's disease.

The rearrangement uses TRBV19 and TRBJ2-3; 7 bases fit TRBD2. The CDR3 length is 15 residues. Germline CDR1 and CDR2: LNHDA and SQIVND (reference sequence). The V gene end was trimmed by 7 bases and the J gene end by 3 bases; junction bases not matched to a gene: 10. The CDR3 reads CASTEPGGGTDTQYF. Written as DNA, the CDR3 is TGTGCCAGTACCGAACCGGGGGGAGGAACAGATACGCAGTATTTT.

The J gene is TRBJ1-4, the V gene TRBV4-2, with TRBD1 matching over 7 bases. Germline V gives CDR1 LGHNA, CDR2 YNFKEQ. The CDR3 sequence is 13 residues long. Trimming took 1 base from V and 7 from J; bases not matched to a gene: 0. This chain's CDR3 is CASSQGQGEKLFF. CDR3 in DNA: TGTGCCAGCAGCCAAGGACAGGGTGAAAAACTGTTTTTT.

The V call is TRBV7-3, the J call TRBJ2-1; TRBD2 matches 10 bases. With V trimmed by 4 bases and J by 2 bases, 11 bases remained unmatched. The CDR3 loop spans 18 amino acids. Germline CDR1 reads SGHTA; CDR2 reads FQGTGA. DNA of the CDR3: TGTGCCAGCAGCTCGGGGCCACTAGCGGGGCTAACCTACAATGAGCAGTTCTTC. It codes for CASSSGPLAGLTYNEQFF.

The rearrangement links TRBV18 to TRBJ2-3; the D gene is possibly TRBD1 (6 bases). Trimming removed 2 bases from V and 1 base from J, with 10 bases in between. Germline CDR1 KGHSH, CDR2 LQKENI. There are 15 residues in the CDR3. The CDR3 nucleotides are TGTGCCAGCTCACCATATTCAGGGGGCACAGATACGCAGTATTTT. It encodes CASSPYSGGTDTQYF.